This TCR beta chain stems from a study of cytomegalovirus exposure and HLA in healthy donors (dated by TCRdb to 2016 to 2017). For the study in its entirety: An earlier analysis of several hundred of the donors reported approximately 260 Gb of sequence data and 117 million unique TCR beta sequences obtained from 150 million to 200 million T cells. Genome-wide SNP genotypes for about three fifths of the roughly 670 donors were used in a later genetic analysis, which treated that subset as a discovery cohort. The T cell repertoires of 666 subjects were profiled by immunosequencing and related to cytomegalovirus serostatus. Four or five DR-DQ haplotypes were handled as single units for association and clustering, since linkage in the cohort was strong. The study aimed to test whether signatures of past pathogen exposure could be identified by cataloging public T cell receptors. To study patterns of TCR occurrence, a later analysis re-analyzed previously published TCR beta repertoires from around 700 donors and added high-resolution HLA genotyping. The genetic ancestry cluster associated with self-reported Caucasian donors included 65% to 90% of the 398 genotyped donors. An early release that covered roughly 600 HLA-typed donors contained around 300 gigabases of sequencing data and around 85 million unique TCR sequences. In the later analysis, no new phenotypic data were used to find candidate immune exposures; instead, reliance was placed on TCR beta sequences and their occurrence across donors. Along with the roughly 610-subject first cohort, a separate validation cohort of 120 different subjects was used. Every repertoire in the discovery cohort had been generated on one and the same sequencing platform. The study combined high-throughput TCR immunosequencing, statistical association of individual TCRs with disease status, and machine learning to predict cytomegalovirus infection status. On average, approximately 250,000 unique TCR beta nucleotide sequences were sequenced per donor among 350 to 400 genotyped donors of the cohort, with around 19% of those sequences being non-productive. HLA typing covered class I and class II loci at four-digit resolution. Donor age, sex, ethnicity and CMV serostatus were compiled alongside the repertoire data. The number of typed donors differed by locus: about 620-640 for A, B, C, DRB1 and DQB1; 522 for DQA1; around 610 for DPA1; and around 450 for DPB1. An earlier analysis of several hundred of the donors applied high-throughput TCR beta sequencing to assess whether each TCR beta V gene segment acted as functional or pseudogenic.

V is pared back by 5 bases and J by 7 bases, with 18 bases lying between the germline termini. The CDR3, from cysteine to phenylalanine, totals 16 residues. Only CDR3 DNA remains: 48 bases, in frame from the first base. The CDR1 and CDR2 encoded by the germline V gene are MNHNS and SASEGT. Points on this clone: Its antigen has not been determined. One base away there is no much larger clone; base qualities are not given.

Results and caveats for the whole study, not just this receptor: Specific HLA alleles were associated with 16,951 TCR beta sequences at a false discovery rate of 0.05 in a later analysis. In an earlier analysis of 450 to 750 of the donors, most TCR beta V segments appeared in productive rearrangements about 90% or about 30% of the time, broadly matching IMGT annotations. A further reported finding was that TCR beta sequences accurately predicted the HLA-A and HLA-B alleles for most subjects in the first cohort. Because the 87-base-pair reads could not distinguish some IMGT-functional V segments, including TRBV6-2 and TRBV6-3, those segments were excluded. Because some donors lacked HLA typing at each locus, the association tests relied only on the typed subset. The authors suggested that the approach could potentially be generalized to other disease states and immunological phenotypes. Because counts were too low, about 17 rarely observed V segments, including chromosome 9 orphons, were excluded from the earlier analysis of 587 of the donors. A few of the identified cytomegalovirus-associated TCR beta chains were confirmed in vitro to be specific for cytomegalovirus antigens. Correlated functional status among segregating V segments might reflect linkage disequilibrium, but an unknown experimental factor could not be ruled out. In a later analysis, HLA-associated TCR beta chains were found to be more clonally expanded and to have lower generation probabilities than equally common non-associated chains. According to a later genetic analysis, donors in an Asian-associated ancestry cluster had fewer N-insertions in productive TCRs than the approximately 710-donor mean. Most CMV-associated TCR beta chains appeared to be HLA-restricted in a later analysis, and the HLA associations seemed to be driven largely by CMV exposure. In a later analysis, several top co-occurrence clusters were reported to appear linked to parvovirus B19, influenza, CMV and Epstein-Barr virus. A cluster of highly shared sequence variants was judged likely to be a technical artifact of the sequencing pipeline. Presence/absence analyses assumed roughly uniform sequencing depth across donors, an assumption that may not hold. The classifier was reported to diagnose cytomegalovirus status with high specificity and sensitivity in both the original and validation cohorts. Immune exposure information for the cohort was limited to CMV serostatus. Most TCR sequences were seen in very few donors, while some public TCRs were found in many individuals. This cohort had only TCR beta chains sequenced, and the lack of alpha or paired-chain data limited which features could be detected. The study listed 164 TCR beta chains as associated with cytomegalovirus. When HLA alleles, especially DR and DQ, strongly co-occurred, TCR associations were difficult to assign to individual alleles. A later genetic analysis associated a missense DCLRE1C variant with V-gene and J-gene trimming of TCR beta chains, and an independent cohort replicated the association. A later analysis found that TCR association rates varied across HLA loci, with DRB1 alleles showing the most associated TCRs and HLA-C alleles the fewest.

The method was the immunoSEQ multiplex PCR assay. For the multiplex PCR, a mixture combining 60 forward primers for TCR Vbeta segments and 13 reverse primers for TCR Jbeta segments was used. The CDR3 region of rearranged TCR beta genes was amplified from genomic DNA by a multiplex PCR assay. The Illumina HiSeq System was used to sequence the amplified TCR beta libraries as 87-base-pair reads. In the source study's methods: A later analysis counted about 80 million unique TCR beta chains across the 670 or so repertoires, and some 11 million of these chains were shared by at least two donors. A nearest-neighbor algorithm error-corrected the raw reads and collapsed the reads into unique sequences, merging closely related sequences to remove PCR and sequencing errors. CDR3 sequences were aligned to IMGT reference sequences to assign V, D and J gene segments. For a sequence to be retained, a match of at least six nucleotides was required to both a V gene segment and a J gene segment. Rearrangements were called productive when the CDR3 lacked stop codons and stayed in frame with V and J; all others were non-productive. CDR3 was defined according to IMGT convention as the region running from the second conserved V-encoded cysteine to the conserved J-encoded phenylalanine. In an earlier analysis of around 600 of the donors, sequences lacking an unambiguous match to a single V gene segment were excluded. An earlier analysis of fewer than 750 of the donors classified V segments as functional when productive rearrangements were above 56.7% and as segregating when the standard deviation between donors was above 5%. To diagnose cytomegalovirus status from the catalog of TCR beta chain sequences, a statistical classification framework was built. In a later analysis, TCR nucleotide sequences were compared against IMGT/GENE-DB human TR gene sequences so that V and J genes could be assigned. The TCRdist pipeline was used in a later analysis to assign CDR3 sequences and most-parsimonious VDJ recombination scenarios. A later analysis defined each TCR beta chain by its CDR3 amino acid sequence plus V-gene family, and excluded reads lacking a unique V-gene family. A later analysis removed nearly 600 highly shared, low-generation-probability nucleotide sequences to deal with suspected cross-contamination and a sequencing artifact. For each public chain, a later analysis derived a clonal expansion index from normalized ranks of inferred template counts within each repertoire. In a later analysis, generation probabilities were computed with a VDJ recombination model fitted to out-of-frame rearrangements, and the resulting probabilities were checked against IGoR. Hypergeometric tests were used in a later analysis to score TCR-TCR, TCR-HLA and TCR-CMV co-occurrence, with a repertoire-size bias correction applied to the TCR pairs. A later analysis estimated false discovery rates by permuting HLA or CMV assignments 20 times. In a later analysis, co-occurring TCRs were grouped using DBSCAN, with TCRdist sequence similarity added in when clustering inside HLA-allele-positive subsets. Repertoires with fewer than 30,000 or more than 120,000 public chains were left out of co-occurrence clustering, as were five repertoires with anomalous nucleotide sharing. Held by TCRdb, this immuneACCESS table contains in-frame sequences only and omits some clones. Under half of the omission traces to an unresolved V gene where checked; the cause of the rest is unknown. D and trimming come from the DNA, and the V and J calls and clone size come from that table. The sample table lists about 150,000 clones, about 74% of them with a count of one. In total, the top ten clones hold about 12% of the sample.

In total, 500 to 700 healthy bone marrow donors made up the cohort. Cohort members were all nominally healthy when sampled, although unrecorded immune exposures were likely present. The donor tested CMV seropositive, placing the donor among the 250 to 350 seropositive members of the cohort. Every donor gave a peripheral blood sample, and the peripheral blood mononuclear cells from that sample were used for TCR beta sequencing. The Qiagen DNeasy Blood Extraction Kit was used to extract genomic DNA from the blood cell samples. This chain joins TRBV6-1 to TRBJ1-6; tentative D gene TRBD1, with 6 bases matching. This TCR was recovered from a man in his forties or fifties in good health and CMV-seropositive. Sequenced: PBMCs. The CDR3 amino acid sequence is: CASSKGGEVGNSPLHF. The DNA reads TGTGCCAGCAGTAAAGGGGGGGAGGTGGGAAATTCACCCCTCCACTTT.